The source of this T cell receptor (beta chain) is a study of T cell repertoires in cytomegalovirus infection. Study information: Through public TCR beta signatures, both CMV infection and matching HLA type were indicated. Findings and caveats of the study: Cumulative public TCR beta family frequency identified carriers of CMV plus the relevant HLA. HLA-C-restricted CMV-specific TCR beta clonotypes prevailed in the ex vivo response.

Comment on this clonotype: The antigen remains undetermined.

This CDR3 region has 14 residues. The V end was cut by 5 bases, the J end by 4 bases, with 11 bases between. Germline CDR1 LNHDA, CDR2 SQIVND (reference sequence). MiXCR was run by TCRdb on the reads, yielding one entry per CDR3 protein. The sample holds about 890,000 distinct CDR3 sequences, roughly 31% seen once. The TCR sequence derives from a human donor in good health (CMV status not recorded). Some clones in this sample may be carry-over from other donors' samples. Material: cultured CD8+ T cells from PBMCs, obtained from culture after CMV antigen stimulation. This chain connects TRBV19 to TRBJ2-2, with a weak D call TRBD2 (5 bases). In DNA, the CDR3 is TGTGCCAGTAGTTGGGGAGTCGGCACCGGGGAGCTGTTTTTT. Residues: CASSWGVGTGELFF.